The rows below give T cell receptor beta chains drawn from one sample of a study of tumor-infiltrating lymphocytes in localized non-small cell lung cancer. Measured with immunoSEQ multiplex PCR; TCRdb has only the in-frame clones, and not every one. The sample comprises 10,000 to 15,000 clones, 65% to 90% of which are singletons, and under 10% rests with the top ten. Sequencing was done on a sample of lung tumor tissue. These receptors originate from a human donor with non-small cell lung cancer. CDR3s include the opening cysteine and the closing phenylalanine or tryptophan. D genes are given only for firm matches. Rows give clone size only sometimes, using once, few, many, or a class for an expanded clone.

clone_size | j_call | d_call | v_call | cdr3_nt | cdr3_aa
few | TRBJ1-2 | - | TRBV28 | TGTGCCAGCGGTGGGTCATTGGTTTCTAACTATGGCTACACCTTC | CASGGSLVSNYGYTF
- | TRBJ1-2 | TRBD1 | TRBV5-5 | TGTGCCAGCAGCCAGGGGGTCCAACGGACCACGACTGGCTACACCTTC | CASSQGVQRTTTGYTF
- | TRBJ1-5 | - | TRBV2 | TGTGCCAGCAGCGGGGGCAGGGGAGGCAATCAGCCCCAGCATTTT | CASSGGRGGNQPQHF
few | TRBJ2-5 | - | TRBV11-2 | TGTGCCAGCAGCCACCCGGACCTCGGGGCGTGGGAGGAGACCCAGTACTTC | CASSHPDLGAWEETQYF
once | TRBJ2-5 | - | TRBV12-5 | TGTGCTAGTGGTTTTGGGGAAGAGACCCAGTACTTC | CASGFGEETQYF
- | TRBJ2-2 | TRBD1 | TRBV11-2 | TGTGCCAGCAGCTCGGACAGGGGGAACACCGGGGAGCTGTTTTTT | CASSSDRGNTGELFF
- | TRBJ2-7 | TRBD2 | TRBV2 | TGTGCCAGCAGTGAACTAGCGGAACAATACGAGCAGTACTTC | CASSELAEQYEQYF
- | TRBJ2-3 | TRBD2 | TRBV5-1 | TGCGCCAGCAGCTTAAGCGGTCTAGCGGGAGATACGCAGTATTTT | CASSLSGLAGDTQYF
- | TRBJ2-1 | TRBD2 | TRBV30 | TGTGCCTGGAGGACTAGCGGGGAGATAAAGTTCTTC | CAWRTSGEIKFF
- | TRBJ2-3 | TRBD2 | TRBV4-1 | TGCGCCAGCAGCCACCTACATCAGGGACTAGGCGGGACAGATACGCAGTATTTT | CASSHLHQGLGGTDTQYF
- | TRBJ1-4 | - | TRBV30 | TGTGCCTGGAGTGGACCTGAAAAACTGTTTTTT | CAWSGPEKLFF
- | TRBJ1-2 | - | TRBV15 | TGTGCCACCAGCAGAGATAAGGGTCAGGGCTACACCTTC | CATSRDKGQGYTF
- | TRBJ1-3 | - | TRBV4-1 | TGCGCCAGCAGCGTCGGCAGGGGCGGAGGAAACACCATATATTTT | CASSVGRGGGNTIYF
- | TRBJ1-4 | TRBD1 | TRBV2 | TGTGCCAGCAAGACAGGGCTTGCAACTAATGAAAAACTGTTTTTT | CASKTGLATNEKLFF
- | TRBJ2-3 | - | TRBV5-4 | TGTGCCAGCAGCCCGACGGGCGAGACAGATACGCAGTATTTT | CASSPTGETDTQYF
- | TRBJ1-2 | - | TRBV7-2 | TGTGCCAGCAGCTTAGATGGGAACTATGGCTACACCTTC | CASSLDGNYGYTF
- | TRBJ2-2 | TRBD1 | TRBV10-3 | TGTGCCAGCGGACAGGTAGACACCGGGGAGCTGTTTTTT | CASGQVDTGELFF
- | TRBJ2-7 | - | TRBV28 | TGTGCCAGCAGTTACAGCCTCTCCTACGAGCAGTACTTC | CASSYSLSYEQYF
- | TRBJ2-7 | - | TRBV27 | TGTGCCAGCAGTTCGCCGGCAGCGAACTCCTACGAGCAGTACTTC | CASSSPAANSYEQYF
once | TRBJ1-6 | - | TRBV9 | TGTGCCAGCAGCGTAGAGGCAGACCTCTATAATTCACCCCTCCACTTT | CASSVEADLYNSPLHF
few | TRBJ2-1 | - | TRBV30 | TGTGCCTGGAGCGGGAGCTCCTACAATGAGCAGTTCTTC | CAWSGSSYNEQFF
once | TRBJ2-7 | TRBD1 | TRBV4-1 | TGCGCCAGCAGCCAAGATCCCGGGACAGGGGGCAACGAGCAGTACTTC | CASSQDPGTGGNEQYF
- | TRBJ1-2 | - | TRBV9 | TGTGCCAGCAGCCTAGCCTACGCACCCAACTATGGCTACACCTTC | CASSLAYAPNYGYTF
- | TRBJ1-2 | - | TRBV30 | TGTGCCTGGAGTCCTCCTTGGGGGGCGAATGGCTACACCTTC | CAWSPPWGANGYTF
once | TRBJ2-7 | - | TRBV2 | TGTGCCAGCAGTGAGGACTCCGGAAACTACGAGCAGTACTTC | CASSEDSGNYEQYF
- | TRBJ1-3 | - | TRBV2 | TGTGCCAGCAGTGAAGCAGGCCCAAGAGGAAACACCATATATTTT | CASSEAGPRGNTIYF
- | TRBJ1-4 | - | TRBV25-1 | TGTGCCAGCAGTGGGCGAGGGGCTTCTAATGAAAAACTGTTTTTT | CASSGRGASNEKLFF
- | TRBJ2-7 | - | TRBV28 | TGTGCCAGCAGTTTTTCCAGCGGGCCTATTACCTACGAGCAGTACTTC | CASSFSSGPITYEQYF
- | TRBJ2-3 | TRBD2 | TRBV4-1 | TGCGCCAGCAGCCAAGGAGGCGCGGGAGGGGCAGATACGCAGTATTTT | CASSQGGAGGADTQYF